This paragraph covers one T cell receptor (beta chain) sequence. This entry is derived from a study of blood T cell repertoires in COVID-19. Across the study: Sources were T cells, B-cell-depleted T cells, or PBMCs; the material itself was cDNA or gDNA.

CDR3 length equals 17 residues. Germline CDR1 LNHNV, CDR2 YYDKDF (reference sequence). V was cut by 0 bases and J by 0 bases, with 15 bases left in between. The protocol was immunoSEQ multiplex PCR, while the TCRdb copy is restricted to in-frame clones and leaves out a portion. The table includes roughly 150,000 clones, 76% detected once. This receptor was taken from a woman of 80 years or more with acute or convalescent COVID-19. The V gene is TRBV15, the J gene TRBJ2-7; D perhaps matches TRBD1 (6 bases). The sequenced sample was peripheral blood. The CDR3: CATSRERAGVSSYEQYF. For the CDR3, the DNA is TGTGCCACCAGCAGAGAACGGGCAGGGGTCAGCTCCTACGAGCAGTACTTC. Drawing the rest from reference TRBV15 and TRBJ2-7, the complete variable domain is DAMVIQNPRYQVTQFGKPVTLSCSQTLNHNVMYWYQQKSSQAPKLLFHYYDKDFNNEADTPDNFQSRRPNTSFCFLDIRSPGLGDTAMYLCATSRERAGVSSYEQYFGPGTRLTVT.